Sequencing of this T cell receptor (beta chain) was carried out in a study of PD-1 blockade in classical Hodgkin lymphoma. The V gene's germline CDR1 is SGHTA and CDR2 FQGNSA. The CDR3 covers 18 residues. V lost 1 base to trimming and J lost 0 bases, with 19 bases between them. As to time point: cycle 4 day 1 (C4D1), after around six weeks of nivolumab. There was relapse after autologous stem cell transplantation in every patient, and there was variation in brentuximab vedotin exposure. TCRdb's table, derived via immunoSEQ multiplex PCR, lists solely in-frame clones and lacks some. The top ten clones hold approximately 6.8% of a sample with tens of thousands of clones, around nine tenths of them seen once.

The source material was peripheral blood mononuclear cells (PBMCs), sampled before the fourth cycle of nivolumab. The TCR sequence derives from a human donor with classical Hodgkin lymphoma. The chain combines TRBV7-2 with TRBJ2-7, with D unresolved. CDR3 coding DNA: TGTGCCAGCAGCTTAGTTGAGGTTCATCGGACGGGCTCCTACGAGCAGTACTTC. Its translation is CASSLVEVHRTGSYEQYF.